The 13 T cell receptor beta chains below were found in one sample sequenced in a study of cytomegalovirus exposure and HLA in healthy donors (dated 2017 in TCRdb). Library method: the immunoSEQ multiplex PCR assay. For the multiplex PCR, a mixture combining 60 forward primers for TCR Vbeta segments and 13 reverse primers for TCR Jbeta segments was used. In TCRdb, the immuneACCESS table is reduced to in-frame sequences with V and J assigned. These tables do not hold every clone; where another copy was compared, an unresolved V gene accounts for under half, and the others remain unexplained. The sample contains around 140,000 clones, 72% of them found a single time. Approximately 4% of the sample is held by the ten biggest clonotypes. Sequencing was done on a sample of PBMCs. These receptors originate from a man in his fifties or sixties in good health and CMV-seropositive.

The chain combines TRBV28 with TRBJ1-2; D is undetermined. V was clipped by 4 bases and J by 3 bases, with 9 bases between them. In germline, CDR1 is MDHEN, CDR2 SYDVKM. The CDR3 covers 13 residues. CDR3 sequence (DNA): TGTGCCAGCAGTTCGGTGGAGGACTATGGCTACACCTTC. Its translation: CASSSVEDYGYTF.

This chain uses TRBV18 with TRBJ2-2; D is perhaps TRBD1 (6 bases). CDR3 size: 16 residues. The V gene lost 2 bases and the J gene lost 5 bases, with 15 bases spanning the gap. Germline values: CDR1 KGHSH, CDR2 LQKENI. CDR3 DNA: TGTGCCAGCTCACCATCGGGCAGGGGTGCTACCGGGGAGCTGTTTTTT. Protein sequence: CASSPSGRGATGELFF.

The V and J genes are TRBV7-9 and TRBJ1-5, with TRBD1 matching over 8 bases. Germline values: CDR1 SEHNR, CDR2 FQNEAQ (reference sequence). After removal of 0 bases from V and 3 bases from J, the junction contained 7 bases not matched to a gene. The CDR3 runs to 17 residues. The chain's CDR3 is CASSLAGGRGPNQPQHF. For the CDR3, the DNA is TGTGCCAGCAGCTTAGCGGGGGGCAGGGGGCCCAATCAGCCCCAGCATTTT.

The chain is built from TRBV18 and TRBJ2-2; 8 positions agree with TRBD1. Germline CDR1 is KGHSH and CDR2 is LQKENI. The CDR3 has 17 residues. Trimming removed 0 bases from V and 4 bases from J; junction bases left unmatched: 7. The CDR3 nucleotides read TGTGCCAGCTCACCACCGGGCCAGGGGGCACGCACCGGGGAGCTGTTTTTT. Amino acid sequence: CASSPPGQGARTGELFF.

CDR3 sequence (DNA): TGTGCCAGCAGCTCTCTAGCGGGAGGCTACAATGAGCAGTTCTTC. Protein: CASSSLAGGYNEQFF. This chain connects TRBV11-2 to TRBJ2-1, with 11 bases matching TRBD2. The CDR3 has 15 residues. V lost 4 bases, J lost 3 bases, and 2 bases stayed unmatched. The germline V gene encodes CDR1 SGHAT and CDR2 FQNNGV.

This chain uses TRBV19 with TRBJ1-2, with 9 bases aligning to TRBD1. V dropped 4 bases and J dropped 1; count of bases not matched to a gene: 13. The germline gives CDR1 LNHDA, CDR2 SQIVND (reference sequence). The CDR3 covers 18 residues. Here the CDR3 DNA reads TGTGCCAGTAGTACTACAGGGGGCGCGGATTTGCATAACTATGGCTACACCTTC. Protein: CASSTTGGADLHNYGYTF.

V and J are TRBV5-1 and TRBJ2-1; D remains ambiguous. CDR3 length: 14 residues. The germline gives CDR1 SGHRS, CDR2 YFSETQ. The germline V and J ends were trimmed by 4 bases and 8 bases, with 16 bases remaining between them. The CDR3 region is CASSLDPLPDEQFF. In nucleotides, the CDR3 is TGCGCCAGCAGCCTAGACCCCCTACCCGATGAGCAGTTCTTC.

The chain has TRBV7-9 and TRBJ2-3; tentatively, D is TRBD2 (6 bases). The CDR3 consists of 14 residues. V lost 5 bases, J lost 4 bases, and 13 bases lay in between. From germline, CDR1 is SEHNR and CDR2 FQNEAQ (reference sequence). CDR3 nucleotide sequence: TGTGCCAGCAGCCCGCCGGGACTGGCAGATACGCAGTATTTT. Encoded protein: CASSPPGLADTQYF.

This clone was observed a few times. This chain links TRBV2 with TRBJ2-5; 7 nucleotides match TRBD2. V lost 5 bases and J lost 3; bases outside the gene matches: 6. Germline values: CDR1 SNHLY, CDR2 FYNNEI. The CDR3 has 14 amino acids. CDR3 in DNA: TGTGCCAGCAGTCAAGGGAGGGGCAAAGAGACCCAGTACTTC. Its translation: CASSQGRGKETQYF.

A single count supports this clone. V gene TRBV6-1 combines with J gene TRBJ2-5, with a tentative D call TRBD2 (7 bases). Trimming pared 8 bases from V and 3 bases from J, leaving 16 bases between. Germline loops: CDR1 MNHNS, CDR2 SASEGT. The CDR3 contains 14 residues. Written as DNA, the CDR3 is TGTGCCAGCTCCCTGGGGGGGCTGAAAGAGACCCAGTACTTC. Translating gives CASSLGGLKETQYF.

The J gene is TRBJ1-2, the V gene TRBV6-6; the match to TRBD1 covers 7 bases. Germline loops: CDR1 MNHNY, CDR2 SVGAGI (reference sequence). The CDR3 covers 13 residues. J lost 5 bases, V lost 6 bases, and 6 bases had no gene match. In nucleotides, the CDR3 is TGTGCCAGCAGCCTCGAACAGGGGTATGGCTACACCTTC. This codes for CASSLEQGYGYTF.

The CDR3 DNA is TGTGCCAGCAGCCCCCTTCCCGGCAGGGATACGCAGTATTTT. Protein: CASSPLPGRDTQYF. The chain has TRBV7-2 and TRBJ2-3; no clear D gene. Germline CDR1 SGHTA, CDR2 FQGNSA. Deletions cut 5 bases from V and 6 bases from J, with 15 bases between. The CDR3 contains 14 residues.

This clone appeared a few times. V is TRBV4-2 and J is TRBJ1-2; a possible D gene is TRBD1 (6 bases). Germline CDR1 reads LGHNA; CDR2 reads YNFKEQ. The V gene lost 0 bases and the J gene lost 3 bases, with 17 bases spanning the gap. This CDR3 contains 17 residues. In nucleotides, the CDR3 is TGTGCCAGCAGCCAAGATCTGGCGCCGGGGGGCCACTATGGCTACACCTTC. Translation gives CASSQDLAPGGHYGYTF.